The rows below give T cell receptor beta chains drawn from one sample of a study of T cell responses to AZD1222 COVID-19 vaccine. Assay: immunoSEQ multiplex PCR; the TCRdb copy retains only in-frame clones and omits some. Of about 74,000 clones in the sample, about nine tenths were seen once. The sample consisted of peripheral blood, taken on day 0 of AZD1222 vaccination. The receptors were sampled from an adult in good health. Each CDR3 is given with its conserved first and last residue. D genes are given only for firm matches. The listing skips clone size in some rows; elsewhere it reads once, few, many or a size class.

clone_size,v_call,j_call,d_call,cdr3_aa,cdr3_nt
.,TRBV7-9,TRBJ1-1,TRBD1,CASSPSFRDSEAFF,TGTGCCAGCAGCCCGTCGTTCCGGGACAGTGAAGCTTTCTTT
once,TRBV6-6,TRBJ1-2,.,CASSQWPTVGYTF,TGTGCCAGCAGTCAGTGGCCCACAGTTGGCTACACCTTC
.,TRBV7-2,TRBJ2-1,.,CASSLARLLNEQFF,TGTGCCAGCAGCTTAGCGCGACTACTCAATGAGCAGTTCTTC
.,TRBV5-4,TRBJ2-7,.,CASSLGQGFDEQYF,TGTGCCAGCAGCTTGGGGCAGGGATTCGACGAGCAGTACTTC
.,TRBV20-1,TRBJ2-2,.,CSVANTGELFF,TGCAGTGTAGCGAACACCGGGGAGCTGTTTTTT
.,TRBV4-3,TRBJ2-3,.,CASSRDDGATDTQYF,TGCGCCAGCAGCCGAGACGACGGCGCCACAGATACGCAGTATTTT
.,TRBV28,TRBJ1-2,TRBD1,CASMSDRGRVFNYGYTF,TGTGCCAGCATGTCGGACAGGGGACGCGTGTTTAACTATGGCTACACCTTC
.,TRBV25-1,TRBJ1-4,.,CASSESGSKEKLFF,TGTGCCAGCAGTGAATCAGGATCTAAGGAAAAACTGTTTTTT
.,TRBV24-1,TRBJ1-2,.,CATSGGYTF,TGTGCCACCAGTGGGGGCTACACCTTC
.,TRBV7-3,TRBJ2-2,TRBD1,CASSPTGANTGELFF,TGTGCCAGCAGCCCGACAGGGGCTAACACCGGGGAGCTGTTTTTT
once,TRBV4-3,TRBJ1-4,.,CASSLGRNEKLFF,TGCGCCAGCAGCCTGGGACGGAATGAAAAACTGTTTTTT
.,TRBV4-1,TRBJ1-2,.,CASSQGITPNYGYTF,TGCGCCAGCAGCCAAGGCATAACGCCTAACTATGGCTACACCTTC
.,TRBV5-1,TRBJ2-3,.,CASSLGSGRTDTQYF,TGCGCCAGCAGCTTGGGGTCCGGCCGCACAGATACGCAGTATTTT
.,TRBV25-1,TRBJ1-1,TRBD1,CASSENKQGLISTEAFF,TGTGCCAGCAGTGAAAACAAACAGGGGTTAATATCCACTGAAGCTTTCTTT
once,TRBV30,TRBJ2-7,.,CAWSTGTETYEQYF,TGTGCCTGGAGTACCGGGACCGAAACCTACGAGCAGTACTTC
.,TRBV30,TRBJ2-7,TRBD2,CAWNQLAGSYEQYF,TGTGCCTGGAATCAGCTAGCGGGATCCTACGAGCAGTACTTC
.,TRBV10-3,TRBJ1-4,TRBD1,CAISTGVGTNEKLFF,TGTGCCATCAGTACAGGGGTCGGCACTAATGAAAAACTGTTTTTT
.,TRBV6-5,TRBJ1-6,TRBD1,CASNAGGVGNSPLHF,TGTGCCAGCAACGCAGGGGGGGTTGGGAATTCACCCCTCCACTTT
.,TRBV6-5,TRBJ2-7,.,CASSYATGPYEQYF,TGTGCCAGCAGTTACGCGACGGGCCCCTACGAGCAGTACTTC
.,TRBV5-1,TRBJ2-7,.,CASSLGSGYEQYF,TGCGCCAGCAGCTTGGGATCGGGCTACGAGCAGTACTTC
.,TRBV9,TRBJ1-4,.,CASSVGLAGGSEKLFF,TGTGCCAGCAGCGTAGGATTGGCGGGAGGAAGTGAAAAACTGTTTTTT
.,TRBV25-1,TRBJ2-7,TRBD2,CASSEFGGVYEQYF,TGTGCCAGCAGTGAATTTGGGGGGGTCTACGAGCAGTACTTC
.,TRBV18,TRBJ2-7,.,CASSPSNEQYF,TGTGCCAGCTCACCATCGAACGAGCAGTACTTC
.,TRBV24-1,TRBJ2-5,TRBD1,CATSDPGQGQETQYF,TGTGCCACCAGTGATCCTGGACAGGGCCAAGAGACCCAGTACTTC